This T cell receptor beta chain appears in the sequencing data of a study of blood T cell repertoires in COVID-19. Study context: Whether acute or convalescent, the COVID-19 samples came from the United States, Italy and Spain.

Original methodology: Cell counts per sample came from amplifying reference gene primers. Produced via immunoSEQ multiplex PCR; TCRdb's table is partial and in-frame only. V, J and clone size reflect that table, while D and trimming were determined from the DNA. The repertoire holds around 84,000 clones, around 83% seen once, with approximately 37% in the top ten. The sequencing input was peripheral blood. The clonotype comes from an elderly man with active or convalescent COVID-19.

CDR3 bases: TGTGCCAGCAGCCCCGGTTCCGCGGTGGAGCAGTTCTTC. It yields the protein CASSPGSAVEQFF. This chain links TRBV7-7 with TRBJ2-1; D not certain. The germline V gene encodes CDR1 SSHAT and CDR2 FNYEAQ (reference sequence). V was cut by 5 bases and J by 10 bases, with 15 bases left in between. This CDR3 is 13 amino acids long.